Reported below is one T cell receptor (beta chain). The target of this receptor is not known. Base qualities are not recorded, but no much larger clone differs from it by a single base. The data were obtained in a study of blood T cell repertoires in COVID-19 (TCRdb year 2020). About the study as a whole: The collaborator samples originated in the United States, Italy and Spain and spanned the acute and convalescent phases of COVID-19. A freely available public database, intended as a resource for researchers studying the immune response to SARS-CoV-2, is where the repertoires were released. The dataset comprised deeply sampled blood TCRbeta repertoires from subjects exposed to, actively infected with, or recovered from COVID-19. Samples came from the ongoing ImmuneRACE study (first 160 participants) plus 1,254 subjects from 6 global collaborators. Sample metadata almost always included a de-identified subject ID, COVID-19 status, age in years and sex. The material from the prospective study consisted of cDNA or gDNA derived from T cells, B-cell-depleted T cells, or PBMCs. HLA class I and class II types, where available, came from metadata supplied by the sample provider rather than from assay-based typing.

Here is what the overall study found, with its caveats: The amount of clinical and demographic metadata varied by source and participant and was provided uncurated.

TCRbeta CDR3 regions were amplified from genomic DNA by means of the immunoSEQ Assay, a bias-controlled multiplex PCR. Turning to the authors' computational methods: Nucleated cell counts per sample were estimated from amplification of reference gene primers within the assay. To quantify the absolute abundance of each unique TCRbeta CDR3 rearrangement, sequence reads were collapsed and filtered. Productive Simpson clonality was computed per sample as the square root of Simpson's diversity index over productive rearrangements. The source is immuneACCESS, and TCRdb retained only in-frame sequences with V and J called. Part of the clones is not carried over; for the studies checked, unresolved V genes explain less than half of this, and the remainder is unexplained. V, J and clone size reflect that table, while D and trimming were determined from the DNA. The table for this sample lists about 230,000 clones; about 79% of them were counted only once. Roughly 1.4% of the sample goes to the ten largest clones.

V and J are trimmed by 3 bases and 4 bases, and the gene matches miss 1 base of the junction. The CDR3, from cysteine to phenylalanine, totals 12 residues. Of all the DNA, just the CDR3 is kept, 36 bases in frame from base 1. Via the germline V gene, CDR1 is SQVTM and CDR2 ANQGSEA. A second Seattle source provided samples from volunteer blood donors who had recovered from COVID-19. Whole blood was collected in K2EDTA tubes by collaborating institutions according to the institutions' own protocols. For TCRbeta analysis, collaborators shipped samples in one of three forms: frozen whole blood, isolated PBMCs, or DNA extracted from either of those sample types.

This receptor chain uses TRBV29-1 and TRBJ2-3; 7 central nucleotides agree with TRBD2. The specimen was peripheral blood. The sequence was collected from a woman aged 40 to 50 who had recovered from COVID-19. CDR3 region: CSVDLAADTQYF. The sequence in DNA is TGCAGCGTTGACCTAGCGGCAGATACGCAGTATTTT.